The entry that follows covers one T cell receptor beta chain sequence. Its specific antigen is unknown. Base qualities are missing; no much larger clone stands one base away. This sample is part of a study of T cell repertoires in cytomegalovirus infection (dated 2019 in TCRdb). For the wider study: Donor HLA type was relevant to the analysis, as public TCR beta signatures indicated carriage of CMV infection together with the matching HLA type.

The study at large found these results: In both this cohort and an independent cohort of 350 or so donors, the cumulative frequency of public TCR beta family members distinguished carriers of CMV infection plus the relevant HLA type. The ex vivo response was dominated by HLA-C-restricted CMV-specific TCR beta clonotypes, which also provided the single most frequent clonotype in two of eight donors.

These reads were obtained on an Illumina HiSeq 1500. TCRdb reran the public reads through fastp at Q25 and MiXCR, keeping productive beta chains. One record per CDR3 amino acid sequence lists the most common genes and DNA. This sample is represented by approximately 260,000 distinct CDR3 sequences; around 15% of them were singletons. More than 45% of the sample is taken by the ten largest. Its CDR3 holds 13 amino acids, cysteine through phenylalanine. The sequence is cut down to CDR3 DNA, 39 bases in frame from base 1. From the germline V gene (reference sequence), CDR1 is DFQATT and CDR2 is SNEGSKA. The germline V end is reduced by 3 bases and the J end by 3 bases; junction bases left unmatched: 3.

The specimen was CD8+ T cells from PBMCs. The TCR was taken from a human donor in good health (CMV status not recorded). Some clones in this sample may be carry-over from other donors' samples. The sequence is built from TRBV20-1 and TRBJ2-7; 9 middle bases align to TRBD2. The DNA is TGCAGTGCTAGGACTAGCGGCTTCTACGAGCAGTACTTC. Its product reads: CSARTSGFYEQYF.